Detailed here is one TCR beta chain. The entry originates in a study of T cell changes during pregnancy in multiple sclerosis. Using immunoSEQ multiplex PCR, the repertoire was profiled, and TCRdb retains in-frame clones only, with some absent. The sample lists 60,000 to 85,000 clones, roughly 90% occurring once. V shed 6 bases, J shed 8 bases, and the junction held 10 bases outside the gene matches. The germline V gene has CDR1 MNHNY and CDR2 SVGAGI (reference sequence). There are 14 residues in the CDR3. V and J are TRBV6-6 and TRBJ1-2; 9 nucleotides match TRBD1. The starting material was peripheral blood, obtained in the second trimester of pregnancy. This sequence originates from a female donor with multiple sclerosis, enrolled in a pregnancy study. CDR3 amino acids: CASSRRQGESGYTF. Here the CDR3 DNA reads TGTGCCAGCAGCCGAAGACAGGGGGAAAGCGGCTACACCTTC.